The 8 T cell receptor beta chains reported below all come from one sample, sequenced in a study of blood T cell repertoires in COVID-19. The protocol was immunoSEQ multiplex PCR, while the TCRdb copy is restricted to in-frame clones and leaves out a portion. The table has about 260,000 clones, about 91% seen once. Material for sequencing was peripheral blood. These receptors were taken from a person under 35 with COVID-19, enrolled during active disease.

The rearrangement uses TRBV2 and TRBJ2-5; a possible D gene is TRBD2 (5 bases). The CDR3 runs to 16 residues. Germline V CDR1 and CDR2: SNHLY, FYNNEI. Deletions cut 4 bases from V and 5 bases from J, with 20 bases between. The CDR3 DNA reads TGTGCCAGCAGTGGATCCCTAGCAAACCTTCGGGAGACCCAGTACTTC. The encoded protein is CASSGSLANLRETQYF.

V is TRBV7-9 and J is TRBJ2-1; the D is unclear. V shed 5 bases and J shed 5 bases, with 10 bases lying between them. The germline CDR1 and CDR2 sequences are SEHNR and FQNEAQ (reference sequence). The CDR3 is made up of 13 amino acids. CDR3 residues: CASSPPRHNEQFF. CDR3 nucleotide sequence: TGTGCCAGCAGCCCCCCGAGGCACAATGAGCAGTTCTTC. The whole variable domain, filled in from reference TRBV7-9 and TRBJ2-1, reads DTGVSQNPRHKITKRGQNVTFRCDPISEHNRLYWYRQTLGQGPEFLTYFQNEAQLEKSRLLSDRFSAERPKGSFSTLEIQRTEQGDSAMYLCASSPPRHNEQFFGPGTRLTVL.

The chain carries TRBV9 and TRBJ2-3; D perhaps matches TRBD2 (5 bases). The germline gives CDR1 SGDLS, CDR2 YYNGEE. V was trimmed by 0 bases and J by 2 bases, leaving 7 bases between them. CDR3 size: 14 residues. CDR3 region: CASSVVGDTDTQYF. The CDR3 bases are TGTGCCAGCAGCGTAGTGGGAGACACAGATACGCAGTATTTT.

The rearrangement links TRBV24-1 to TRBJ2-2; D is possibly TRBD1 (6 bases). The germline V gene encodes CDR1 KGHDR and CDR2 SFDVKD. Between the trimmed V and J ends, which lost 2 bases and 6 bases, there was a span of 18 bases. This CDR3 contains 17 residues. The CDR3 nucleotides are TGTGCCACCAGTGATTCCCCCGGGACAAGTAAGTCCGGGGAGCTGTTTTTT. Its protein is CATSDSPGTSKSGELFF.

The J gene is TRBJ2-2, the V gene TRBV27, with a tentative D call TRBD2 (5 bases). The CDR3 is 15 amino acids. Germline CDR1 MNHEY, CDR2 SMNVEV (reference sequence). V was trimmed by 3 bases and J by 0 bases, leaving 8 bases between them. The CDR3 nucleotides are TGTGCCAGCAGTTTGGAGGATTCGAACACCGGGGAGCTGTTTTTT. This encodes CASSLEDSNTGELFF.

For this clone: This clone may be a read error of a much larger clone one base away. J is TRBJ2-6 and V is TRBV4-2; a possible D gene is TRBD1 (6 bases). Deletions cut 0 bases from V and 2 bases from J, with 8 bases between. The germline gives CDR1 LGHNA, CDR2 YNFKEQ. This CDR3 is built from 16 residues. CDR3 region: CASSQDEGAGANVLTF. The CDR3 nucleotides are TGTGCCAGCAGCCAAGATGAGGGGGCTGGGGCCAACGTCCTGACTTTC.

Note on this clone: Germline and junction disagree at one end, which may indicate a read error. The chain carries TRBV6-5 and TRBJ2-1, with D possibly matching TRBD1 (6 bases). CDR1 MNHEY and CDR2 SVGAGI come from the germline V gene. The CDR3 has 14 amino acids. The CDR3 is CASSYDRSYIEQFF. The CDR3 bases are TGTGCCAGCAGTTACGACAGGAGCTACATTGAGCAGTTCTTC.

The rearrangement links TRBV24-1 to TRBJ2-1; 16 bases align to TRBD2. The V gene end was trimmed by 5 bases and the J gene end by 0 bases; junction bases not matched to a gene: 6. The CDR3 totals 19 residues. Germline V gene data show CDR1 as KGHDR and CDR2 as SFDVKD. CDR3 sequence: CATSGGLAGGELSYNEQFF. DNA of the CDR3: TGTGCCACCAGTGGGGGACTAGCGGGAGGGGAGCTCTCCTACAATGAGCAGTTCTTC.